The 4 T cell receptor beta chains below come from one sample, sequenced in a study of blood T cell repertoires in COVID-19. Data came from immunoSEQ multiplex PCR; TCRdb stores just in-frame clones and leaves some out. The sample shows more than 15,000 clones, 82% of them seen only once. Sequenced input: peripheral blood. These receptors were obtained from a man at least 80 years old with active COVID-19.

Here the CDR3 DNA reads TGTGCCTGGGCAGGGCTTTCGGAGGAGCAGTACTTC. It is translated as CAWAGLSEEQYF. V gene TRBV30 combines with J gene TRBJ2-7, with a possible D match to TRBD1 (5 bases). Deletions cut 5 bases from V and 7 bases from J, with 15 bases between. This CDR3 has 12 amino acids. Germline CDR1 GTSNPN, CDR2 SVGIG (reference sequence).

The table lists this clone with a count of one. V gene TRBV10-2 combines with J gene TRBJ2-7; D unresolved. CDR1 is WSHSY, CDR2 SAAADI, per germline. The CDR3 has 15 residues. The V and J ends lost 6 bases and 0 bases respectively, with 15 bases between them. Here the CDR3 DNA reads TGCGCCAGCAGATTAGAGGCCGTTTTCTCCTACGAGCAGTACTTC. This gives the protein CASRLEAVFSYEQYF.

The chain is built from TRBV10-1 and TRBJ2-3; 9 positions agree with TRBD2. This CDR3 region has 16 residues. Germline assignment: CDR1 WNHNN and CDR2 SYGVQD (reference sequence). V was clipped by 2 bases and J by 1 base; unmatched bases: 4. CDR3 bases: TGCGCCAGCAGTGAGATAGCGGGAGTGGGCACAGATACGCAGTATTTT. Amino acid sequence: CASSEIAGVGTDTQYF.

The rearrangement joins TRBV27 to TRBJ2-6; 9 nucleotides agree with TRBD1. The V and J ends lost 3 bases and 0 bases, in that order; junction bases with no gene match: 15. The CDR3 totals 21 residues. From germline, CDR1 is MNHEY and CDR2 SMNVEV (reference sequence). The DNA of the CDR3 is TGTGCCAGCAGTTTCCTACCACTTGGACAGGGGCAACGCTCTGGGGCCAACGTCCTGACTTTC. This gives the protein CASSFLPLGQGQRSGANVLTF.